The present T cell receptor beta chain was sequenced within a study of blood T cell repertoires in COVID-19. TCRdb's table, derived via immunoSEQ multiplex PCR, lists solely in-frame clones and lacks some. The table records 300,000 to 350,000 clones, roughly 90% of them present only once. The CDR3 contains 17 residues. Germline loops: CDR1 SGHDN, CDR2 FVKESK. V lost 0 bases and J lost 3; bases outside the gene matches: 9. The sequenced sample was peripheral blood. The clonotype originates from a woman aged 25 to 45 with COVID-19, enrolled during active disease. The gene calls are TRBV14 and TRBJ2-3, with TRBD2 identical over 7 bases. The CDR3 DNA reads as TGTGCCAGCAGCCAAGACCGGGCGGGAGTGGTAACAGATACGCAGTATTTT. It encodes CASSQDRAGVVTDTQYF. Combining the CDR3 with reference TRBV14 and TRBJ2-3 gives the whole variable domain EAGVTQFPSHSVIEKGQTVTLRCDPISGHDNLYWYRRVMGKEIKFLLHFVKESKQDESGMPNNRFLAERTGGTYSTLKVQPAELEDSGVYFCASSQDRAGVVTDTQYFGPGTRLTVL.